Listed here are 22 T cell receptor beta chains from one sample, sequenced in a study of cytomegalovirus exposure and HLA in healthy donors. PCR used 60 Vbeta primers and 13 Jbeta primers. TCRdb's table, derived via immunoSEQ multiplex PCR, lists solely in-frame clones and lacks some. The sample shows around 60,000 clones, roughly 80% of them seen only once. The source material was PBMCs. All receptors derive from a woman in her 40s in good health and CMV-seropositive.

This chain uses TRBV19 with TRBJ1-5, with 7 positions matching TRBD1. Trimming took 2 bases from V and 5 from J; bases not matched to a gene: 24. Germline CDR1 and CDR2: LNHDA and SQIVND (reference sequence). CDR3 length: 21 residues. CDR3 in amino acids: CASSINGQVKGARNGDQPQHF. CDR3 nucleotide sequence: TGTGCCAGTAGTATAAACGGCCAGGTAAAGGGGGCGCGAAATGGGGATCAGCCCCAGCATTTT.

J is TRBJ2-7 and V is TRBV30, with 10 bases aligning to TRBD1. The CDR3 extends over 14 amino acids. Trimming cost V 6 bases and J 7 bases; bases outside gene matches: 12. CDR1 GTSNPN and CDR2 SVGIG come from the germline V gene (reference sequence). CDR3 bases: TGTGCCTGTAAGGGACAGGGGAGCTTTGTAGAGCAGTACTTC. Encoded protein: CACKGQGSFVEQYF.

The chain employs TRBV5-1 and TRBJ1-2; unclear D gene. V was shortened by 5 bases and J by 4 bases, with 9 bases between the two germline ends. This CDR3 comprises 12 residues. The V gene's germline CDR1 is SGHRS and CDR2 YFSETQ. This CDR3 reads CASRDEGYGYTF. The CDR3 DNA sequence: TGCGCCAGCAGGGACGAGGGCTATGGCTACACCTTC.

This chain connects TRBV9 to TRBJ2-2, with 13 bases aligning to TRBD2. This CDR3 has 16 amino acids. Looked up from germline, CDR1 is SGDLS and CDR2 is YYNGEE. The J segment lost 4 bases and the V segment lost 0 bases, leaving 0 bases of the junction unmatched. CDR3 nucleotides: TGTGCCAGCAGCGTAGGGACTAGCGGGGGCACCGGGGAGCTGTTTTTT. Its protein is CASSVGTSGGTGELFF.

This clone has just one count. This chain joins TRBV6-1 and TRBJ1-2; 7 positions agree with TRBD1. Trimming cost V 5 bases and J 0 bases; bases outside gene matches: 3. The CDR3 has 14 amino acids. Per the germline V gene, CDR1 is MNHNS and CDR2 is SASEGT. This CDR3 reads CASSLGQTNYGYTF. As DNA, the CDR3 is TGTGCCAGCAGTTTGGGACAGACTAACTATGGCTACACCTTC.

The rearrangement joins TRBV5-8 to TRBJ2-1, with 10 bases aligning to TRBD1. Germline values: CDR1 SGHTS, CDR2 YDEGEE. Trimming at V came to 7 bases and at J to 3 bases, leaving 10 bases not matched to a gene. The length of the CDR3 is 16 residues. The CDR3 here is CASAPGDRGLYNEQFF. As DNA, the CDR3 is TGTGCCAGCGCCCCTGGGGACAGGGGCCTCTACAATGAGCAGTTCTTC.

This clone has more than one count but fewer than ten. This chain links TRBV5-1 with TRBJ1-1, with D maybe TRBD1 (5 bases). The CDR3 extends over 15 amino acids. V dropped 4 bases and J dropped 0 bases, with 13 bases sitting between them. Germline V gene lookup returns CDR1 SGHRS and CDR2 YFSETQ. DNA of the CDR3: TGCGCCAGCAGCCCGATTCGACAGTTGAACACTGAAGCTTTCTTT. It translates to CASSPIRQLNTEAFF.

The chain employs TRBV29-1 and TRBJ1-4; D uncertain. CDR3 length: 12 amino acids. V dropped 7 bases and J dropped 5 bases, with 11 bases sitting between them. Germline CDR1 reads SQVTM; CDR2 reads ANQGSEA. In DNA, the CDR3 is TGCAGCGGAGCGGGTGCCAATGAAAAACTGTTTTTT. Protein: CSGAGANEKLFF.

This rearrangement joins TRBV29-1 to TRBJ2-1, with 7 bases fitting TRBD2. CDR3 length: 14 residues. With 0 bases clipped from V and 7 bases from J, the junction kept 6 bases outside the gene matches. Germline CDR1 and CDR2: SQVTM and ANQGSEA. CDR3 in DNA: TGCAGCGTTGAAGACCCCAGCGGGGTGAATGAGCAGTTCTTC. It codes for CSVEDPSGVNEQFF.

The chain is built from TRBV6-5 and TRBJ1-1; D is perhaps TRBD1 (5 bases). The CDR3 is made up of 13 amino acids. Trimming cost V 10 bases and J 3 bases, with 15 bases left between them. CDR1 is MNHEY, CDR2 SVGAGI, per germline. The CDR3 loop reads CAIARTRDTEAFF. The DNA of the CDR3 is TGTGCCATCGCAAGGACAAGGGACACTGAAGCTTTCTTT.

This sequence joins TRBV18 and TRBJ1-2; no reliable D call. V lost 1 base and J lost 8, with 17 bases in between. This CDR3 is built from 15 residues. Germline V CDR1 and CDR2: KGHSH, LQKENI. The DNA for the CDR3 is TGTGCCAGCTCACCACAGCTGTCCGGCGGCGGGGGCTACACCTTC. It encodes CASSPQLSGGGGYTF. The variable domain in full, with the rest retrieved from reference TRBV18 and TRBJ1-2, is NAGVMQNPRHLVRRRGQEARLRCSPMKGHSHVYWYRQLPEEGLKFMVYLQKENIIDESGMPKERFSAEFPKEGPSILRIQQVVRGDSAAYFCASSPQLSGGGGYTFGSGTRLTVV.

The chain links TRBV2 to TRBJ1-4; the match to TRBD1 covers 10 bases. CDR3 length: 18 amino acids. Germline loops: CDR1 SNHLY, CDR2 FYNNEI. J gave up 8 bases and V 3 bases, and 15 bases lay outside the gene matches. The CDR3 coding sequence is TGTGCCAGCAGTGATTATGGGACAGGGGAAGGTTCGTGGGAAAAACTGTTTTTT. Its protein product is CASSDYGTGEGSWEKLFF.

The genes are TRBV9 and TRBJ1-3, with 9 bases aligning to TRBD1. V trimming: 2 bases; J trimming: 4 bases; junction bases outside the gene matches: 4. Looked up from germline, CDR1 is SGDLS and CDR2 is YYNGEE. This CDR3 has 15 residues. CDR3 sequence reads: CASSVSGTGGNTIYF. The CDR3 DNA sequence: TGTGCCAGCAGCGTCTCCGGGACAGGGGGAAACACCATATATTTT. The full variable domain, completed using reference TRBV9 and TRBJ1-3, is DSGVTQTPKHLITATGQRVTLRCSPRSGDLSVYWYQQSLDQGLQFLIQYYNGEERAKGNILERFSAQQFPDLHSELNLSSLELGDSALYFCASSVSGTGGNTIYFGEGSWLTVV.

The CDR3 protein is CASRGDSYYEQYF. In DNA, the CDR3 is TGCGCCAGCCGCGGGGACAGTTACTACGAGCAGTACTTC. The chain employs TRBV5-1 and TRBJ2-7; maybe TRBD1 (7 bases). CDR3 length equals 13 residues. V was shortened by 7 bases and J by 3 bases, with 14 bases between the two germline ends. Germline values: CDR1 SGHRS, CDR2 YFSETQ.

The chain joins TRBV5-4 to TRBJ1-2, with TRBD1 matching over 7 bases. The CDR3 is 17 amino acids. Per the germline V gene, CDR1 is SGHNT and CDR2 is YYREEE (reference sequence). After removal of 1 base from V and 7 bases from J, the junction contained 16 bases not matched to a gene. CDR3 amino acids: CASSLPQGGISSGGYTF. The CDR3 nucleotides read TGTGCCAGCAGCTTGCCCCAAGGGGGCATAAGTTCAGGTGGCTACACCTTC.

Here the CDR3 reads CASSPPGRTGDNEQFF. Written as DNA, the CDR3 is TGTGCCAGCTCACCGCCAGGCCGGACAGGGGACAATGAGCAGTTCTTC. The chain combines TRBV18 with TRBJ2-1; 9 bases are shared with TRBD1. Germline V CDR1 and CDR2: KGHSH, LQKENI. V trimming: 3 bases; J trimming: 5 bases; junction bases outside the gene matches: 8. The CDR3 is made up of 16 amino acids.

This clone has just a few counts. The chain carries TRBV5-4 and TRBJ2-3; D possibly corresponds to TRBD2 (6 bases). Between the trimmed V and J ends, which lost 4 bases and 4 bases, there was a span of 13 bases. The germline V gene encodes CDR1 SGHNT and CDR2 YYREEE (reference sequence). This CDR3 spans 14 amino acids. Written as DNA, the CDR3 is TGTGCCAGCAGCCAACGGGGGACCCCAGATACGCAGTATTTT. This translates into CASSQRGTPDTQYF.

This clone was seen more than once but under ten times. This chain links TRBV18 with TRBJ1-5, with no clear D. Germline values: CDR1 KGHSH, CDR2 LQKENI. The CDR3 extends over 15 amino acids. V dropped 2 bases and J dropped 4 bases, with 12 bases sitting between them. The CDR3 sequence: CASSPGERGNQPQHF. DNA of the CDR3: TGTGCCAGCTCACCAGGAGAAAGAGGGAATCAGCCCCAGCATTTT.

The chain links TRBV2 to TRBJ2-1; perhaps TRBD1 as D (6 bases). The CDR3 length is 13 residues. V was pared by 8 bases and J by 1 base, with 9 bases between. Germline V gene sequence: CDR1 SNHLY, CDR2 FYNNEI. CDR3 DNA: TGTGCCAGCGAGAGGGGGTCCTACAATGAGCAGTTCTTC. The encoded protein is CASERGSYNEQFF.

This clone was found once. The chain is built from TRBV5-4 and TRBJ1-3; 7 bases are a match to TRBD1. The CDR3 consists of 16 residues. J lost 0 bases, V lost 3 bases, and 6 bases had no gene match. Germline lookup yields CDR1 SGHNT and CDR2 YYREEE (reference sequence). CDR3 in amino acids: CASSSGQFFSGNTIYF. DNA of the CDR3: TGTGCCAGCAGCTCGGGACAGTTCTTCTCTGGAAACACCATATATTTT.

V gene TRBV10-2 combines with J gene TRBJ2-7, with TRBD1 identical over 9 bases. Germline V lookup: CDR1 WSHSY, CDR2 SAAADI. This CDR3 spans 16 amino acids. V shed 8 bases, J shed 0 bases, and the junction held 11 bases outside the gene matches. The CDR3 is CASLGQGRGISYEQYF. The CDR3 nucleotides read TGCGCCAGCCTGGGACAGGGACGAGGAATCTCCTACGAGCAGTACTTC.

This clone was seen just once. The gene calls are TRBV5-5 and TRBJ1-2; 7 bases agree with TRBD1. Trimming took 4 bases from V and 2 from J; bases not matched to a gene: 11. CDR1 SGHKS and CDR2 YYEKEE come from the germline V gene (reference sequence). CDR3 length equals 16 residues. The CDR3 protein is CASSALRGLGNYGYTF. CDR3 coding DNA: TGTGCCAGCAGCGCCCTCAGGGGGTTGGGGAACTATGGCTACACCTTC.